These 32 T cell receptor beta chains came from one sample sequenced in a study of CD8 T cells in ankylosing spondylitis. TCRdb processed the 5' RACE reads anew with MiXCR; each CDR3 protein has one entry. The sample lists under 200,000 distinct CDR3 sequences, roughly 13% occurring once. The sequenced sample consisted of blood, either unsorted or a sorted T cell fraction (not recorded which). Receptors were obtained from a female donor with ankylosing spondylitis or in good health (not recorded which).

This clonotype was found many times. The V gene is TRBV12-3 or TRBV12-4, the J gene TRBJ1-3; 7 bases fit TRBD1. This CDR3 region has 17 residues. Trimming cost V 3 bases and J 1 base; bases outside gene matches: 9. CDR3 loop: CASSFSTGKDSGNTIYF. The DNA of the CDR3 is TGTGCCAGCAGTTTCTCGACAGGGAAAGATTCTGGAAACACCATATATTTT.

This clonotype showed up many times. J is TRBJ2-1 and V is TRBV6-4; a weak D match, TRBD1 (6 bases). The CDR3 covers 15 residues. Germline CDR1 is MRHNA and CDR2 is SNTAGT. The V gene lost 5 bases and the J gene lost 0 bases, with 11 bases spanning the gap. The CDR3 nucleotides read TGTGCCAGCAGTACAGGGTTCAGCTCCTACAATGAGCAGTTCTTC. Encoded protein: CASSTGFSSYNEQFF.

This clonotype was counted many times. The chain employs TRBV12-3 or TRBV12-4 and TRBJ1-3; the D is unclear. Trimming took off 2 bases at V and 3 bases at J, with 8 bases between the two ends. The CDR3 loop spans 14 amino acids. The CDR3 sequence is CASSLSGYGNTIYF. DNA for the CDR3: TGTGCCAGCAGTTTATCTGGGTATGGAAACACCATATATTTT.

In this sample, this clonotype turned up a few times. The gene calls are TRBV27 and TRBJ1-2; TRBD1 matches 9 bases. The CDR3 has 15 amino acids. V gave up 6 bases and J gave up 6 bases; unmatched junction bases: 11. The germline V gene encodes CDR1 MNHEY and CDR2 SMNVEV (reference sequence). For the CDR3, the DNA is TGTGCCAGCAGCCATAACTTAAGGACAGGGGATGGCTACACCTTC. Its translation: CASSHNLRTGDGYTF.

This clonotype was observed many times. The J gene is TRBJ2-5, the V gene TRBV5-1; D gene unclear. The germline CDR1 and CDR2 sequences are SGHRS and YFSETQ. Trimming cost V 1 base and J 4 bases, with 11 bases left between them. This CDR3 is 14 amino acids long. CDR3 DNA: TGCGCCAGCAGCTTGCTGATGGGATTAGAGACCCAGTACTTC. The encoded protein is CASSLLMGLETQYF.

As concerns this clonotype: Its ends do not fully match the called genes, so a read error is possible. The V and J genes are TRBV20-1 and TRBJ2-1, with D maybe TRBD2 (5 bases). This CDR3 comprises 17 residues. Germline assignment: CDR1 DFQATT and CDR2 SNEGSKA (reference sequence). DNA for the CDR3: TGCTGTGCCATGAGCTGGGAGACTCACAGCTCCTACAATGAGCAGTTCTTC. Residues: CCAMSWETHSSYNEQFF.

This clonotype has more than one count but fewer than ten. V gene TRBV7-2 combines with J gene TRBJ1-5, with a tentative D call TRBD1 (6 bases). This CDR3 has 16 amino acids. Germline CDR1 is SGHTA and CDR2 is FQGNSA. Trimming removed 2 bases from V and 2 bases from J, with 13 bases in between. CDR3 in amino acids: CASSLIRGGGNQPQHF. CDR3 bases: TGTGCCAGCAGCTTAATCAGGGGCGGTGGCAATCAGCCCCAGCATTTT.

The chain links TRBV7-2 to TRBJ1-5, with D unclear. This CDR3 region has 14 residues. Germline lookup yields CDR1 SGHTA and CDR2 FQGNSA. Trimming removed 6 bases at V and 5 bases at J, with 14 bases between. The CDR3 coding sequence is TGTGCCAGCAGTCCCAAGGTCGGCGATCAGCCCCAGCATTTT. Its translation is CASSPKVGDQPQHF. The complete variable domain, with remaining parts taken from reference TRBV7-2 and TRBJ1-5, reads GAGVSQSPSNKVTEKGKDVELRCDPISGHTALYWYRQSLGQGLEFLIYFQGNSAPDKSGLPSDRFSAERTGGSVSTLTIQRTQQEDSAVYLCASSPKVGDQPQHFGDGTRLSIL.

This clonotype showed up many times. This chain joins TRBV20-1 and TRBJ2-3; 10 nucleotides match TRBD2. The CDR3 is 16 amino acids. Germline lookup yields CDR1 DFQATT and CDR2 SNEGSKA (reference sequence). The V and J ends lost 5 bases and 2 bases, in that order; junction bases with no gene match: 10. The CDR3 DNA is TGCAGTGCTGGCAAAAGCGGGAGGGCCCCCACAGATACGCAGTATTTT. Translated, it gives CSAGKSGRAPTDTQYF.

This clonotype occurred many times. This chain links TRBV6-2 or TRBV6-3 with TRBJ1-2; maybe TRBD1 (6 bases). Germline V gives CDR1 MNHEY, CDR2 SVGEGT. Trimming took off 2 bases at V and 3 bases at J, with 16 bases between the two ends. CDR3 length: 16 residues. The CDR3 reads CASSYTNYREDYGYTF. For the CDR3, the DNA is TGTGCCAGCAGTTACACCAACTACAGGGAAGACTATGGCTACACCTTC.

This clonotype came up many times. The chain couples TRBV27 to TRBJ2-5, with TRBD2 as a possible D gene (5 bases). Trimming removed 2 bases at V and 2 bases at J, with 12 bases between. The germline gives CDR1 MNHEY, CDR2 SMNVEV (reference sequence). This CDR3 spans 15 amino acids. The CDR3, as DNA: TGTGCCAGCAGTTTACACGAGGGAGCTCAAGAGACCCAGTACTTC. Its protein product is CASSLHEGAQETQYF.

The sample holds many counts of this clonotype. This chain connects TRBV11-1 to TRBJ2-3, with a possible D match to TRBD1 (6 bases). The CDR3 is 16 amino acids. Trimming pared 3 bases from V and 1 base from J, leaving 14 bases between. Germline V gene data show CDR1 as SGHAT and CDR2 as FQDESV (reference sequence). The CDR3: CASSLRSGGGTDTQYF. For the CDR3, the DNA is TGTGCCAGCAGCTTGCGAAGTGGGGGCGGCACAGATACGCAGTATTTT.

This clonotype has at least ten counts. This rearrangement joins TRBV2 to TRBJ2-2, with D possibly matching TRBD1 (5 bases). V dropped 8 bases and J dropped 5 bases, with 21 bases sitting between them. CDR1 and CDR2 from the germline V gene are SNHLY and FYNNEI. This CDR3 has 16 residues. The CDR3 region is CASDLWERGRTGELFF. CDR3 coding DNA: TGTGCCAGCGACCTTTGGGAAAGGGGCCGGACCGGGGAGCTGTTTTTT.

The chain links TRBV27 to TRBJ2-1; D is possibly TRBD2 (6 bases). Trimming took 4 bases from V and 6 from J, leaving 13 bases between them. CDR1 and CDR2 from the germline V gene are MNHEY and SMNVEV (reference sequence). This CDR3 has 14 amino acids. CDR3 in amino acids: CASSWGVGGNEQFF. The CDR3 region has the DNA TGTGCCAGCAGTTGGGGAGTCGGGGGCAATGAGCAGTTCTTC.

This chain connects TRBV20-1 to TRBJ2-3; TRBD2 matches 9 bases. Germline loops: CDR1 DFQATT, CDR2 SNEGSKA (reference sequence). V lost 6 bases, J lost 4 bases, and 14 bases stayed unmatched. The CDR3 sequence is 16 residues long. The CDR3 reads CSAGLKLAGRADTQYF. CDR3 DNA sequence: TGCAGTGCGGGGCTTAAACTAGCGGGTAGGGCAGATACGCAGTATTTT.

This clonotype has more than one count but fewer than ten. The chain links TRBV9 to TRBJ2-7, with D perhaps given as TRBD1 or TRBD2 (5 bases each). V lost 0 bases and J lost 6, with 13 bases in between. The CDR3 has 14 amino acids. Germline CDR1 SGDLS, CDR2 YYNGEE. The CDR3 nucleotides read TGTGCCAGCAGCGTAGCTTATCGAGGGGCCGAGCAGTACTTC. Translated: CASSVAYRGAEQYF.

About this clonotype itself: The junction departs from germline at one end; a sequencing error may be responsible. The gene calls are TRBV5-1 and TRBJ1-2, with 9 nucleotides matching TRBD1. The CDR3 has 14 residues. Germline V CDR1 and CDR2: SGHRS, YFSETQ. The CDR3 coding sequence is TGCGCCAGCAGCCTACAGGGGGCGCGGGATGGCTACCCCTTC. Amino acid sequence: CASSLQGARDGYPF. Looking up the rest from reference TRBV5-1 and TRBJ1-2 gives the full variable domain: KAGVTQTPRYLIKTRGQQVTLSCSPISGHRSVSWYQQTPGQGLQFLFEYFSETQRNKGNFPGRFSGRQFSNSRSEMNVSTLELGDSALYLCASSLQGARDGYPFGSGTRLTVV.

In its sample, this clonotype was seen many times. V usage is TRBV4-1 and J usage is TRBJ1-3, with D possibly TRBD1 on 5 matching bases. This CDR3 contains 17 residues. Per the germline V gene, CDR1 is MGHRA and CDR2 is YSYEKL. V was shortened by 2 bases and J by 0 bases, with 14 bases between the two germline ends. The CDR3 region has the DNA TGCGCCAGCAGCCAAACGACGGGACGGAGCTCTGGAAACACCATATATTTT. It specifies CASSQTTGRSSGNTIYF.

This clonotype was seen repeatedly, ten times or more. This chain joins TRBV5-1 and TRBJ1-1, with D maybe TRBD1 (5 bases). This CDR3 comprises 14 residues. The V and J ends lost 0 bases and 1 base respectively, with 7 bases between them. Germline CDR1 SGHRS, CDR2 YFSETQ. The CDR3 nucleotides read TGCGCCAGCAGCTTGGACAGGAGGAACACTGAAGCTTTCTTT. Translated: CASSLDRRNTEAFF.

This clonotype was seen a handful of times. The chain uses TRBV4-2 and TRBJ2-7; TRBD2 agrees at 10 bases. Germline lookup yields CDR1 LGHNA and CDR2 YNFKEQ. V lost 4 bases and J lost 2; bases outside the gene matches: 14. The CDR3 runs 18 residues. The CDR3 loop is CASSPTILAGELTYEQYF. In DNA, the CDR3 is TGTGCCAGCAGCCCCACAATTCTAGCGGGAGAGCTCACCTACGAGCAGTACTTC.

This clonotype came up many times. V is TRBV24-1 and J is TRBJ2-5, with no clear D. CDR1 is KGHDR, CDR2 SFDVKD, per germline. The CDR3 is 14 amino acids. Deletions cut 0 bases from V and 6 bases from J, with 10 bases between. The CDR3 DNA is TGTGCCACCAGTGATTTGTGGGGTGGGAAGACCCAGTACTTC. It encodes CATSDLWGGKTQYF.

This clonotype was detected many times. This CDR3 reads CASSVTKSSYNSPLHF. CDR3 nucleotides: TGTGCCAGCAGTGTGACGAAGAGCTCCTATAATTCACCCCTCCACTTT. The chain employs TRBV12-3 or TRBV12-4 and TRBJ1-6; D uncertain. The CDR3 has 16 amino acids. Trimming stripped 5 bases from V and 0 bases from J, with 11 bases between.

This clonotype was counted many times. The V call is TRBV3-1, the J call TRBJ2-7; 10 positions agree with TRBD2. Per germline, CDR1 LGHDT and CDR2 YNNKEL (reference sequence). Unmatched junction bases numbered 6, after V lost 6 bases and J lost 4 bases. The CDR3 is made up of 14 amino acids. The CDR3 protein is CASRSSGRSYEQYF. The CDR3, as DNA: TGTGCCAGCAGATCTAGCGGGAGATCGTACGAGCAGTACTTC.

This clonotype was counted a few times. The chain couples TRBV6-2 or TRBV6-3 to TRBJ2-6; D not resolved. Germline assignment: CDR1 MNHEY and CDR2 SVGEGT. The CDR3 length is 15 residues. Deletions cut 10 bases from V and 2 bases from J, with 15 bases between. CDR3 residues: CATTHGRTGANVLTF. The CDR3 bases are TGTGCCACCACCCATGGGCGGACTGGGGCCAACGTCCTGACTTTC.

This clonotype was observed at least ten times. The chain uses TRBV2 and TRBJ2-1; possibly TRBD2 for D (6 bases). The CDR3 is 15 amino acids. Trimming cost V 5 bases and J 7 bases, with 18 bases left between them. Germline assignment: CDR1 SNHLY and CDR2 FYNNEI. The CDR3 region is CASSLLGTPGNEQFF. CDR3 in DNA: TGTGCCAGCAGTCTATTGGGGACTCCCGGAAATGAGCAGTTCTTC.

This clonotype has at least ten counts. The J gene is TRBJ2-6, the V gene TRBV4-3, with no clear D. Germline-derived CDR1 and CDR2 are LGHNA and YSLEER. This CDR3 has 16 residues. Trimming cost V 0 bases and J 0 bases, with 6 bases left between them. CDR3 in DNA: TGCGCCAGCAGCCAAGAATTCAGCTCTGGGGCCAACGTCCTGACTTTC. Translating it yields CASSQEFSSGANVLTF.

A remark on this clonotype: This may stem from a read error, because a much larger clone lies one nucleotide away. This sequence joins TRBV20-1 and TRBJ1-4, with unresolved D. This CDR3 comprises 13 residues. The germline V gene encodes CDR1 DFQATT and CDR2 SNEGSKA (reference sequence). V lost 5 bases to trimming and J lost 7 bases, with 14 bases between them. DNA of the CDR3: TGCAGTGCTCAAGGCGCGGATGGTGAAAAACTGTTTTTT. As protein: CSAQGADGEKLFF.

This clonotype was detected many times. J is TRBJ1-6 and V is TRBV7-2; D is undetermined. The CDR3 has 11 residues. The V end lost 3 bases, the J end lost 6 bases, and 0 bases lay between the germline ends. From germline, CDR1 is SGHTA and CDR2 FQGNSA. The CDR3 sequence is CASSFNSPLHF. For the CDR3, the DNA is TGTGCCAGCAGCTTTAATTCACCCCTCCACTTT.

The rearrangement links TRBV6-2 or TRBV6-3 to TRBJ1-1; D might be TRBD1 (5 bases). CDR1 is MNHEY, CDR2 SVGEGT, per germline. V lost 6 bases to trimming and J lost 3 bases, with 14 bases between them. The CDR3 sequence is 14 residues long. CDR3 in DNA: TGTGCCAGCAGGGATAGGGGCGGTGACACTGAAGCTTTCTTT. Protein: CASRDRGGDTEAFF.

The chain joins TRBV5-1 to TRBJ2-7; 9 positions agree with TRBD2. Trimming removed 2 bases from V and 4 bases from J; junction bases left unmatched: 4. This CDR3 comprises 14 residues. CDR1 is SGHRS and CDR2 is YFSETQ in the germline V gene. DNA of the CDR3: TGCGCCAGCAGCTTCTGGACTAGCGAGTACGAGCAGTACTTC. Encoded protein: CASSFWTSEYEQYF.

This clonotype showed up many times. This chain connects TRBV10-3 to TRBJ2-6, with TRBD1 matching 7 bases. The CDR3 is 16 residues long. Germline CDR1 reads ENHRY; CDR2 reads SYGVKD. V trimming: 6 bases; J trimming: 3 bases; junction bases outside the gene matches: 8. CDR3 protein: CAISRTGVGGANVLTF. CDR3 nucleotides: TGTGCCATCAGCCGGACAGGCGTTGGTGGGGCCAACGTCCTGACTTTC.

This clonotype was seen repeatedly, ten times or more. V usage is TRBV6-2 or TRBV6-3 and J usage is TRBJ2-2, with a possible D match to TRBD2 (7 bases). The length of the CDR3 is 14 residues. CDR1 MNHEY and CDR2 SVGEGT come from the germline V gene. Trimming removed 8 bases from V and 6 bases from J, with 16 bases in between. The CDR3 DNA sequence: TGTGCCAGCGACACGGGGGGCGAAGCCGGGGAGCTGTTTTTT. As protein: CASDTGGEAGELFF.